These T cell receptor beta chains were read from a single sample in a study of early T cells in non-severe SARS-CoV-2 infection. One entry per CDR3 protein, called by TCRdb with MiXCR from the 5' RACE reads. The table has approximately 41,000 distinct CDR3 sequences, around 4.6% seen once; the top ten hold about a sixth. The specimen sequenced was whole blood. The receptors come from an adult who was a healthcare worker with PCR-confirmed SARS-CoV-2 infection or an uninfected control (not recorded which). CDR3s include the opening cysteine and the closing phenylalanine or tryptophan. A D gene is named only where the DNA matches it firmly. The listing skips clone size in some rows; elsewhere it reads once, few, many or a size class.

V gene: TRBV20-1
J gene: TRBJ2-3
clone size: -
D gene: -
CDR3 DNA: TGCAGTGCTAGAGATTGGCTAGCGTCGAGAGATACGCAGTATTTT
CDR3 protein: CSARDWLASRDTQYF

V gene: TRBV5-6
J gene: TRBJ1-6
clone size: many
D gene: -
CDR3 DNA: TGTGCCAGCAGCGCCGCAGAGGGGACTAATTCACCCCTCCACTTT
CDR3 protein: CASSAAEGTNSPLHF

V gene: TRBV6-5
J gene: TRBJ2-3
clone size: -
D gene: TRBD2
CDR3 DNA: TGTGCCAGCAGTTACAGTATTCCTAGCGGGAAAACAGATACGCAGTATTTT
CDR3 protein: CASSYSIPSGKTDTQYF

V gene: TRBV7-2
J gene: TRBJ2-1
clone size: medium-sized
D gene: TRBD2
CDR3 DNA: TGTGCCAGCAAAGTGGGACTAGCGATGTACAATGAGCAGTTCTTC
CDR3 protein: CASKVGLAMYNEQFF

V gene: TRBV6-1
J gene: TRBJ2-3
clone size: few
D gene: -
CDR3 DNA: TGTGCCAGCAGTATAAGGGGCCCCGCAGATACGCAGTATTTT
CDR3 protein: CASSIRGPADTQYF

V gene: TRBV20-1
J gene: TRBJ1-6
clone size: many
D gene: TRBD1
CDR3 DNA: TGCAGTGCTAGAGTTCGGACAGGGGCCGTTAATTCACCCCTCCACTTT
CDR3 protein: CSARVRTGAVNSPLHF

V gene: TRBV7-6
J gene: TRBJ2-1
clone size: many
D gene: -
CDR3 DNA: TGTGCCAGCAGCTTAGAAGTCAGGACAGTCCCCAATGAGCAGTTCTTC
CDR3 protein: CASSLEVRTVPNEQFF

V gene: TRBV5-1
J gene: TRBJ2-3
clone size: many
D gene: -
CDR3 DNA: TGCGCCAGCAGCTTAGGATACGGCCAGGGCACAGATACGCAGTATTTT
CDR3 protein: CASSLGYGQGTDTQYF

V gene: TRBV4-1
J gene: TRBJ2-7
clone size: many
D gene: TRBD1
CDR3 DNA: TGCGCCAGCAGCCAAGGACAGGGTATCTACGAGCAGTACTTC
CDR3 protein: CASSQGQGIYEQYF

V gene: TRBV12-3/TRBV12-4
J gene: TRBJ2-2
clone size: many
D gene: -
CDR3 DNA: TGTGCCAGCAGTCTAAAACAGGGAACCGGGGAGCTGTTTTTT
CDR3 protein: CASSLKQGTGELFF

V gene: TRBV12-3/TRBV12-4
J gene: TRBJ2-1
clone size: many
D gene: -
CDR3 DNA: TGTGCCAGCAAAAGTGCAGGGGGGCCAATGATAGGAAACAATGAGCAGTTCTTC
CDR3 protein: CASKSAGGPMIGNNEQFF

V gene: TRBV5-4
J gene: TRBJ1-6
clone size: many
D gene: TRBD1
CDR3 DNA: TGTGCCAGCAGCTTGGGGACAGGTGCGGATTCACCCCTCCACTTT
CDR3 protein: CASSLGTGADSPLHF

V gene: TRBV7-9
J gene: TRBJ1-4
clone size: many
D gene: TRBD1
CDR3 DNA: TGTGCCAGCAGGCCTTCCGGGACAGGGAGTGAAAAACTGTTTTTT
CDR3 protein: CASRPSGTGSEKLFF